The 3 T cell receptor beta chains reported below all come from one sample, sequenced in a study of breast tumors, draining lymph nodes, adjacent tissues. From the multiplex PCR reads, TCRdb called clonotypes with MiXCR, one entry per CDR3 protein. The sample yields 270,000 or so distinct CDR3 sequences, under 35% seen once. The lymph nodes were axillary draining lymph nodes from breast cancer patients. Sample: axillary lymph node tissue. The receptors derive from a female donor with breast cancer. Some clones in this sample may be carry-over from other donors' samples.

This clonotype occurred a few times. The chain carries TRBV30 and TRBJ2-1, with 7 bases aligning to TRBD2. CDR3 length: 15 residues. Germline loops: CDR1 GTSNPN, CDR2 SVGIG (reference sequence). Trimming at V came to 2 bases and at J to 2 bases, leaving 6 bases not matched to a gene. The CDR3 bases are TGTGCCTGGAGTCCCGGGAGGCCCCCCTACAATGAGCAGTTCTTC. It translates to CAWSPGRPPYNEQFF.

This clonotype was detected many times. The rearrangement joins TRBV15 to TRBJ2-1; 9 bases are a match to TRBD2. V lost 0 bases to trimming and J lost 0 bases; unmatched junction nucleotides: 15. This CDR3 has 21 amino acids. CDR1 and CDR2 (germline): LNHNV, YYDKDF (reference sequence). In nucleotides, the CDR3 is TGTGCCACCAGCAGAGAGCGGGGGGGCGGGAGAACTAAGAGCTCCTACAATGAGCAGTTCTTC. Its protein is CATSRERGGGRTKSSYNEQFF.

About this clonotype itself: This may be a read error, as it is one base from a much larger clone. The rearrangement uses TRBV6-1 and TRBJ1-5; D ambiguous. The germline gives CDR1 MNHNS, CDR2 SASEGT. The CDR3 covers 13 residues. DNA for the CDR3: TGTGCCAGCAGTGAAATTAGCGATCAGCCCCAGCATTTT. It codes for CASSEISDQPQHF.